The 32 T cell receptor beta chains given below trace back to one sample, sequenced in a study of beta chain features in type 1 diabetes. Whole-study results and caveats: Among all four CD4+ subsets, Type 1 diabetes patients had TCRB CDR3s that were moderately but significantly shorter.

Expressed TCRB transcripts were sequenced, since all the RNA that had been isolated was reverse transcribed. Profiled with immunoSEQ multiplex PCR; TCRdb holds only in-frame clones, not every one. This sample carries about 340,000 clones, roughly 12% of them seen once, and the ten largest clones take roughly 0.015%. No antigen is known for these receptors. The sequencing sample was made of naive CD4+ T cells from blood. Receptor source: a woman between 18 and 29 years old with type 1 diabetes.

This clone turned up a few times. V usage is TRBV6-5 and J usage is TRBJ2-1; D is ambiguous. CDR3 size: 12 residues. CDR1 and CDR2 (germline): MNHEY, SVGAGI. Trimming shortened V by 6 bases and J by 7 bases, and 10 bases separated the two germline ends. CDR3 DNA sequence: TGTGCCAGCAGCAAGAACGGGAATGAGCAGTTCTTC. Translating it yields CASSKNGNEQFF.

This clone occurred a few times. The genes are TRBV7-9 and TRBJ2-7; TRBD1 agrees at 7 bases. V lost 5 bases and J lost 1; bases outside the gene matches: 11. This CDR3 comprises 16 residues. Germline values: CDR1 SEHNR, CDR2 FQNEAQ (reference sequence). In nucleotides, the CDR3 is TGTGCCAGCAGCGGAAGCCCGGGACAGCTTTCCTACGAGCAGTACGTC. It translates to CASSGSPGQLSYEQYV.

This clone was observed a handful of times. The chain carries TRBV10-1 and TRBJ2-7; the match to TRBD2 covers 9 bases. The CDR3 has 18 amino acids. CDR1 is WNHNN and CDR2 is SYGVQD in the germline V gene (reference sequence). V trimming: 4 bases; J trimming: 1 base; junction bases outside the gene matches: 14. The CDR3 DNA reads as TGCGCCAGCAGTGTCTCGGGGACCTTAGCGGGAGAGTCCTACGAGCAGTACGTC. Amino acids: CASSVSGTLAGESYEQYV.

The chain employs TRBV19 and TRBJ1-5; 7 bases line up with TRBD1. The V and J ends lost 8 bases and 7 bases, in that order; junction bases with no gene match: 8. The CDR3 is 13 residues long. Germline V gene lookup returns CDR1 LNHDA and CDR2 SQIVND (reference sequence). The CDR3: CASSDRAGQPQHF. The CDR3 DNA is TGTGCCAGTTCTGACAGGGCAGGGCAGCCCCAGCATTTT. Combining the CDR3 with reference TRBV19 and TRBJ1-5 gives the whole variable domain DGGITQSPKYLFRKEGQNVTLSCEQNLNHDAMYWYRQDPGQGLRLIYYSQIVNDFQKGDIAEGYSVSREKKESFPLTVTSAQKNPTAFYLCASSDRAGQPQHFGDGTRLSIL.

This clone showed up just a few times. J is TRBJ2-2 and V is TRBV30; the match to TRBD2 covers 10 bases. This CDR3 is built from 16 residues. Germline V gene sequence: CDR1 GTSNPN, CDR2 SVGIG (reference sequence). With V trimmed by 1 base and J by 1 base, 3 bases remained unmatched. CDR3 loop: CAWSAGLAVNTGELFF. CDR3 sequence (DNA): TGTGCCTGGAGTGCTGGACTAGCGGTGAACACCGGGGAGCTGTTTTTT.

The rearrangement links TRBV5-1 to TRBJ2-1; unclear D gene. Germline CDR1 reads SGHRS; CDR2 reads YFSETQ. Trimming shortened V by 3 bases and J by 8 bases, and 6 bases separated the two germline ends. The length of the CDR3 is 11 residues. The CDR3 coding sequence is TGCGCCAGCAGCTCGGTATATGAGCAGTTCTTC. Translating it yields CASSSVYEQFF.

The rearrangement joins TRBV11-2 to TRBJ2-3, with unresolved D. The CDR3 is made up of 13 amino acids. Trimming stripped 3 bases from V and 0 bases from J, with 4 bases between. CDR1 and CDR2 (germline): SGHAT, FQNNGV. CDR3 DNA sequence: TGTGCCAGCAGCTTCTTGAGCACAGATACGCAGTATTTT. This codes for CASSFLSTDTQYF. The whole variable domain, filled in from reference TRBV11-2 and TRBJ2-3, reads EAGVAQSPRYKIIEKRQSVAFWCNPISGHATLYWYQQILGQGPKLLIQFQNNGVVDDSQLPKDRFSAERLKGVDSTLKIQPAKLEDSAVYLCASSFLSTDTQYFGPGTRLTVL.

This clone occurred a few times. CDR3 amino acids: CASSLRRGIETQYF. CDR3 nucleotides: TGTGCCAGCAGCCTACGACGCGGGATTGAGACCCAGTACTTC. The rearrangement uses TRBV11-2 and TRBJ2-5; a weak D match, TRBD2 (6 bases). The germline CDR1 and CDR2 sequences are SGHAT and FQNNGV. The ends were cut back, 5 bases at V and 5 bases at J, with 15 bases in the middle. There are 14 residues in the CDR3.

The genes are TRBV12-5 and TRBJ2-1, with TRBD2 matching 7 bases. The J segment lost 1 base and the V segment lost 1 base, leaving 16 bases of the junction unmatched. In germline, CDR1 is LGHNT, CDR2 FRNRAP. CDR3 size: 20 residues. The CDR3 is CASGLARGEGGLYSYNEQFF. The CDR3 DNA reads TGTGCTAGTGGTTTGGCCAGAGGGGAGGGTGGGCTTTATTCCTACAATGAGCAGTTCTTC.

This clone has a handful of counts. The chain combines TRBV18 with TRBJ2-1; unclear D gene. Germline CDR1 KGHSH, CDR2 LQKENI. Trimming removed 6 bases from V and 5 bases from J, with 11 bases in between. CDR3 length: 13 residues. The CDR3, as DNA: TGTGCCAGCTCCCCAGACATAGACAATGAGCAGTTCTTC. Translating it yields CASSPDIDNEQFF.

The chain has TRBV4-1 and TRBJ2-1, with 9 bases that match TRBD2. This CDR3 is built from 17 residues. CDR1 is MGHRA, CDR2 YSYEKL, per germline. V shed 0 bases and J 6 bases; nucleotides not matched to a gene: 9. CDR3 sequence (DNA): TGCGCCAGCAGCCAAGAAGCGGTTTTAGCGGGAGTCAATGAGCAGTTCTTC. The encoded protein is CASSQEAVLAGVNEQFF.

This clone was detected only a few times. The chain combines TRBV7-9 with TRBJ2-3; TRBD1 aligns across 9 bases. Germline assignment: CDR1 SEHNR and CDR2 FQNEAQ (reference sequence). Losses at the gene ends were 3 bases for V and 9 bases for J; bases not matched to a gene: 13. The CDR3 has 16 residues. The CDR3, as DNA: TGTGCCAGCAGCTTGTGGGGACAGGGTCCCATGGCGACGCAGTATTTT. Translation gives CASSLWGQGPMATQYF. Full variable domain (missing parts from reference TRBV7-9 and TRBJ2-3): DTGVSQNPRHKITKRGQNVTFRCDPISEHNRLYWYRQTLGQGPEFLTYFQNEAQLEKSRLLSDRFSAERPKGSFSTLEIQRTEQGDSAMYLCASSLWGQGPMATQYFGPGTRLTVL.

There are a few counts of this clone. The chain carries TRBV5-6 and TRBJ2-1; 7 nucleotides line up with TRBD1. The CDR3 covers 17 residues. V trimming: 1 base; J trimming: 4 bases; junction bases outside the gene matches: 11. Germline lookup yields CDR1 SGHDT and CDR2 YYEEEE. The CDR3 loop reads CASSLLRGGAEYNEQFF. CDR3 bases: TGTGCCAGCAGCTTGTTAAGAGGGGGCGCGGAGTACAATGAGCAGTTCTTC.

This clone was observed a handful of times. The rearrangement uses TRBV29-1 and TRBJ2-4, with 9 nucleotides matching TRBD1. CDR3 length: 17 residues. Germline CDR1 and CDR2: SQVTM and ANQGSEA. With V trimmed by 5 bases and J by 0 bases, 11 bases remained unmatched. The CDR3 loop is CSVTGQGEGVAKNIQYF. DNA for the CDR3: TGCAGCGTTACGGGACAGGGAGAGGGGGTAGCCAAAAACATTCAGTACTTC.

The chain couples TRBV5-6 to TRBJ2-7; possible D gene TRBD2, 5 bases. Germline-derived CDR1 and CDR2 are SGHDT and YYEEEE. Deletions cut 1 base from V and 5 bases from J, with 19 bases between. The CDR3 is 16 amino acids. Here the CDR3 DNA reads TGTGCCAGCAGCTTGACGAGGGAAGATTTGAGGAACGAGCAGTACTTC. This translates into CASSLTREDLRNEQYF.

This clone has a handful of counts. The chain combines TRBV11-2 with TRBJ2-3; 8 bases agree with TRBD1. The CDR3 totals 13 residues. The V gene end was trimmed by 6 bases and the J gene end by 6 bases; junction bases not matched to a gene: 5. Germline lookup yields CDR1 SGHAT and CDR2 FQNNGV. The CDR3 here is CASRRTGGDTQYF. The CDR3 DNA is TGTGCCAGCAGACGAACAGGGGGGGATACGCAGTATTTT.

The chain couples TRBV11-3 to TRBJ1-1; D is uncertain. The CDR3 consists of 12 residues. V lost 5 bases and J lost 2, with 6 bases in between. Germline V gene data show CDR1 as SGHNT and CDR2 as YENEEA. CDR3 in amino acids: CASSQVNTEAFF. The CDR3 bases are TGTGCCAGCAGCCAGGTAAACACTGAAGCTTTCTTT.

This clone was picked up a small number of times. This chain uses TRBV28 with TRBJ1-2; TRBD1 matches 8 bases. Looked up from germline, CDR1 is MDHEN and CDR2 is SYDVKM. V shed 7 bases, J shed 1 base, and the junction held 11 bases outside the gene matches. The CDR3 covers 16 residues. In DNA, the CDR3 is TGTGCCAGCATCACGGCGGGGACAGGTCTTAACTATGGCTACACCTTC. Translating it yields CASITAGTGLNYGYTF.

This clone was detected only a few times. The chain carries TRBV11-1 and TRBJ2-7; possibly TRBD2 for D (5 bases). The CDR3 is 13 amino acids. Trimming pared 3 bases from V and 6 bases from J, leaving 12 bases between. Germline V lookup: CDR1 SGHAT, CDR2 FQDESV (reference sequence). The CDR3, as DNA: TGTGCCAGCAGCTTCCCACTAGGTAGCGAGCAGTACTTC. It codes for CASSFPLGSEQYF.

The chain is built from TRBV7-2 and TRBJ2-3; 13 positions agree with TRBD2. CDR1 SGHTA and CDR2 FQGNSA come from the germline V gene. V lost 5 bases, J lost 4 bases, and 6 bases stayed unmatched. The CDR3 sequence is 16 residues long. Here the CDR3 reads CASSGSGTSGADTQYF. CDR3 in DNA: TGTGCCAGCAGCGGGTCCGGGACTAGCGGGGCAGATACGCAGTATTTT.

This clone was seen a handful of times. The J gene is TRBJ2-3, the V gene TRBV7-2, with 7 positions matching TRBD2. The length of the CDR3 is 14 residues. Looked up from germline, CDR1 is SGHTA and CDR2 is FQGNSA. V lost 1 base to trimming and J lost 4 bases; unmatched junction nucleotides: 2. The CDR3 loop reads CASSLGLAADTQYF. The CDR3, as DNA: TGTGCCAGCAGCTTAGGACTAGCCGCAGATACGCAGTATTTT.

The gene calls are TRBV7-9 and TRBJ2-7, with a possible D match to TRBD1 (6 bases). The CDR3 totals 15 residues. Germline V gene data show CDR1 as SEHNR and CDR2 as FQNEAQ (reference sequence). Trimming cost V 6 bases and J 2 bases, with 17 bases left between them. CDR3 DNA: TGTGCCAGCAGATTTAGAGGGCAGGGGCCCTACGAGCAGTACTTC. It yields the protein CASRFRGQGPYEQYF.

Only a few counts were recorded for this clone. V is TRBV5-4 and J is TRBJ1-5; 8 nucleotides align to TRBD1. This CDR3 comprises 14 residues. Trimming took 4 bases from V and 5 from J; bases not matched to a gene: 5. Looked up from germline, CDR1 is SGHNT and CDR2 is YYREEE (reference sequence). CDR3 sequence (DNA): TGTGCCAGCAGCGCAGACAGGGGTGATCAGCCCCAGCATTTT. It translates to CASSADRGDQPQHF.

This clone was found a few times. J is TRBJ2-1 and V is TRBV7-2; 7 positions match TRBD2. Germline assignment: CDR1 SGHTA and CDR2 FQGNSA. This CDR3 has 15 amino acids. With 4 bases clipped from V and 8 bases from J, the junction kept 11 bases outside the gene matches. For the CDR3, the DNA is TGTGCCAGCAGCTCCTCGACCGTCGGGAGGTATGAGCAGTTCTTC. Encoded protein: CASSSSTVGRYEQFF.

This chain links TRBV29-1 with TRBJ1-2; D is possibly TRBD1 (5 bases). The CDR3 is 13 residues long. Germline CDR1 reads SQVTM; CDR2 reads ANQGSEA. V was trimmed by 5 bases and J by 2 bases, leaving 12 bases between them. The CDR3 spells CSVSVQENYGYTF. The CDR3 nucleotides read TGCAGCGTTAGCGTACAGGAGAACTATGGCTACACCTTC.

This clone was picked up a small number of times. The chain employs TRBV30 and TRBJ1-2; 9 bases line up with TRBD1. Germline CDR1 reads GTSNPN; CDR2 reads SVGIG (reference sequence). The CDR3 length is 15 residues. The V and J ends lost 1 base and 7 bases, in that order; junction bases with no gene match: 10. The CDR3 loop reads CAWSAMGQGSRGYTF. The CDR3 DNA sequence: TGTGCCTGGAGTGCAATGGGACAGGGTTCACGTGGCTACACCTTC.

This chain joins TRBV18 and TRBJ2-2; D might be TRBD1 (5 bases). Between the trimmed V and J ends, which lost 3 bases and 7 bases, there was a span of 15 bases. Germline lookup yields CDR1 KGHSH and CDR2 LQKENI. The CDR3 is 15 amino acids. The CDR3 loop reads CASSPQGQLDGELFF. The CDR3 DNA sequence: TGTGCCAGCTCACCCCAGGGCCAGCTGGACGGGGAGCTGTTTTTT.

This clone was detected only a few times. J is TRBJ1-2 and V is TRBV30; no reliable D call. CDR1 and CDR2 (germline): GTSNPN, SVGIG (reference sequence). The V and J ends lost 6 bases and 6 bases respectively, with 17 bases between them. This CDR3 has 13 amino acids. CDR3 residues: CACQKVTEHGYTF. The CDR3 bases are TGTGCCTGCCAAAAGGTAACAGAGCATGGCTACACCTTC.

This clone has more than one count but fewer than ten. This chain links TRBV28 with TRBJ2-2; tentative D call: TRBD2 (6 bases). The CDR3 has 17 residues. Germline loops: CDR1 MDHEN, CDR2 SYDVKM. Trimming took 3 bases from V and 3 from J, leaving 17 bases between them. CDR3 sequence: CASSLWAGGPYTGELFF. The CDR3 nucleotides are TGTGCCAGCAGTTTGTGGGCAGGAGGGCCCTACACCGGGGAGCTGTTTTTT.

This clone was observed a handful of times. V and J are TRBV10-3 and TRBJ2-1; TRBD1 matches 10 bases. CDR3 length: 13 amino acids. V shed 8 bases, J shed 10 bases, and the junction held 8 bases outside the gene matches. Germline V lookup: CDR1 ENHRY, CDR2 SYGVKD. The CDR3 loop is CAISGTGVSEQFF. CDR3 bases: TGTGCCATCTCGGGGACAGGGGTTTCGGAGCAGTTCTTC.

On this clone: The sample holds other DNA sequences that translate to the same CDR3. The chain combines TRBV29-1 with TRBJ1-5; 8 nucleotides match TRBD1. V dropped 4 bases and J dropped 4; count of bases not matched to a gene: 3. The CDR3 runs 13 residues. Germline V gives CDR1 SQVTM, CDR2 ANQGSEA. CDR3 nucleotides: TGCAGCGTTGCGACAGGGGAGAATCAGCCCCAGCATTTT. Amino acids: CSVATGENQPQHF.

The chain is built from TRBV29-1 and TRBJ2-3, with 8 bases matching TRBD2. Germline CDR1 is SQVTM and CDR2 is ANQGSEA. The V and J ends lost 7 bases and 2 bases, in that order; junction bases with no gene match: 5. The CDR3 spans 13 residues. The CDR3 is CSGISGVTDTQYF. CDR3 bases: TGCAGCGGAATTAGCGGGGTCACAGATACGCAGTATTTT.